These T cell receptor beta chains were read from a single sample in a study of T cells after posttransplantation cyclophosphamide. Generated by immunoSEQ multiplex PCR, the TCRdb table keeps only in-frame clones and is missing some. The table shows under 25,000 clones, with 65% to 75% occurring only once. The sample in question was PBMCs, obtained after an allogeneic stem cell transplant with post-transplant cyclophosphamide. The receptors stem from a male patient between 25 and 40 years old who received an allogeneic stem cell transplant from a related donor, was CMV-positive, and had acute GVHD only. Some T cells here may be from the graft donor. CDR3s include the opening cysteine and the closing phenylalanine or tryptophan. The D gene is left open where the match is weak. Clone sizes are given selectively: once, few, many, or a class where the clone is expanded.

>-|-|TRBJ1-1|TRBV5-1
CASRGDGFPDTEAFF
TGCGCCAGCAGGGGCGACGGTTTCCCGGATACTGAAGCTTTCTTT
>-|-|TRBJ1-1|TRBV19
CASSIPRGDEAFF
TGTGCCAGTAGTATCCCCCGAGGAGATGAAGCTTTCTTT
>once|-|TRBJ1-2|TRBV21-1
CASSKAPVRLNYGYTF
TGTGCCAGCAGCAAAGCCCCCGTGAGGTTGAACTATGGCTACACCTTC
>-|TRBD1|TRBJ2-2|TRBV7-6
CASSGTGNTGELFF
TGTGCCAGCAGTGGGACAGGGAACACCGGGGAGCTGTTTTTT
>-|-|TRBJ1-5|TRBV7-2
CASSSKTSGAGDQPQHF
TGTGCCAGCAGCTCAAAAACATCGGGGGCGGGGGATCAGCCCCAGCATTTT
>-|TRBD1|TRBJ2-2|TRBV5-1
CASSLGQTNTGELFF
TGCGCCAGCAGCCTGGGACAGACGAACACCGGGGAGCTGTTTTTT
>-|-|TRBJ1-2|TRBV7-2
CASSLAGRDYGYTF
TGTGCCAGCAGCTTGGCCGGGAGGGACTATGGCTACACCTTC
>-|-|TRBJ2-7|TRBV7-2
CASSLVLVAYEQYF
TGTGCCAGCAGCTTAGTACTAGTAGCCTACGAGCAGTACTTC
>-|TRBD1|TRBJ1-5|TRBV5-8
CASSLTTGRNQPQHF
TGTGCCAGCAGCTTGACGACAGGGAGGAATCAGCCCCAGCATTTT
>-|TRBD1|TRBJ1-5|TRBV5-6
CASSLNRDRVNQPQHF
TGTGCCAGCAGCTTGAACCGGGACAGGGTTAATCAGCCCCAGCATTTT
>-|-|TRBJ2-7|TRBV9
CASSVGALETYEQYF
TGTGCCAGCAGCGTAGGAGCGTTAGAGACCTACGAGCAGTACTTC
>-|-|TRBJ2-5|TRBV5-1
CASSLGAGRETQYF
TGCGCCAGCAGCTTGGGGGCAGGGAGGGAGACCCAGTACTTC
>-|TRBD2|TRBJ2-7|TRBV7-6
CASSLAAGDSYEQYF
TGTGCCAGCAGCTTAGCAGCGGGGGACTCCTACGAGCAGTACTTC
>once|TRBD1|TRBJ1-1|TRBV19
CASSPRTGANTEAFF
TGTGCCAGTAGTCCCCGGACAGGAGCGAACACTGAAGCTTTCTTT
>-|TRBD2|TRBJ2-2|TRBV11-3
CASSRLAGGNTGELFF
TGTGCCAGCAGCCGACTAGCGGGGGGGAACACCGGGGAGCTGTTTTTT
>-|-|TRBJ1-5|TRBV2
CASSLRDQPQHF
TGTGCCAGCAGTCTCAGGGATCAGCCCCAGCATTTT
>-|-|TRBJ1-6|TRBV7-2
CASSLGAQRGSPLHF
TGTGCCAGCAGCTTAGGTGCACAAAGGGGTTCACCCCTCCACTTT
>-|TRBD1|TRBJ1-2|TRBV29-1
CSVEGTGVIYGYTF
TGCAGCGTTGAAGGGACAGGGGTCATCTATGGCTACACCTTC
>-|-|TRBJ1-2|TRBV7-2
CASSLESGGGYGYTF
TGTGCCAGCAGCTTAGAATCGGGGGGCGGGTATGGCTACACCTTC
>-|TRBD1|TRBJ1-3|TRBV7-2
CASSRQGGSGNTIYF
TGTGCCAGCAGCCGACAGGGGGGCTCTGGAAACACCATATATTTT
>-|-|TRBJ2-7|TRBV7-8
CASINSYEQYF
TGTGCCAGCATCAACTCCTACGAGCAGTACTTC
>-|TRBD1|TRBJ1-6|TRBV19
CASSITGGTYNSPLHF
TGTGCCAGTAGTATCACAGGGGGAACCTATAATTCACCCCTCCACTTT
>few|TRBD1|TRBJ1-2|TRBV2
CASSHTTGNYGYTF
TGTGCCAGCAGTCACACGACAGGGAACTATGGCTACACCTTC
>-|TRBD1|TRBJ2-7|TRBV7-9
CASSQGAMGSYEQYF
TGTGCCAGCAGCCAGGGGGCAATGGGATCCTACGAGCAGTACTTC
>-|TRBD1|TRBJ2-7|TRBV4-3
CASSQLSGGAQYF
TGCGCCAGCAGCCAACTTTCAGGGGGTGCGCAGTACTTC
>-|-|TRBJ2-3|TRBV7-4
CASSPPTGERDTQYF
TGTGCCAGCAGCCCACCGACGGGGGAGAGGGATACGCAGTATTTT
>-|-|TRBJ2-5|TRBV5-6
CASSFGTGETQYF
TGTGCCAGCAGCTTTGGTACAGGGGAGACCCAGTACTTC
>-|-|TRBJ2-7|TRBV7-9
CASSLTRDRLGSYEQYF
TGTGCCAGCAGCTTAACTCGTGACCGGCTGGGGAGTTACGAGCAGTACTTC
>-|TRBD1|TRBJ2-6|TRBV7-9
CASSPTGGGRANVLTF
TGTGCCAGCAGCCCAACAGGGGGCGGTAGGGCCAACGTCCTGACTTTC